This TCR beta chain was captured in a study of persistence of HIV-infected CD4 T cells. The immunoSEQ assay was version 4, run in survey mode. Libraries were prepared by immunoSEQ multiplex PCR; TCRdb keeps only in-frame clonotypes and omits some of them. The sample gives roughly 45,000 clones, about 89% of which show up once; about 0.94% is in the top ten. Of note for this clone: Its antigen is unidentified.

Cells were stimulated nonspecifically with anti-CD3/anti-CD28 magnetic beads. Sorting selected CD4+ T cells upregulating both CD40 ligand and CD69. The clonotype comes from an adult man with HIV who was CMV-seropositive. Sequenced here: CD4+ T cells sorted from PBMCs after approximately 19-hour stimulation, sampled from a patient who received antiretroviral therapy.

CDR3 region: CASSQLPGGFNGYTF. As DNA, the CDR3 is TGCGCCAGCAGCCAATTGCCAGGGGGCTTCAATGGCTACACCTTC. The chain has TRBV4-1 and TRBJ1-2; 8 bases match TRBD1. Germline V gene data show CDR1 as MGHRA and CDR2 as YSYEKL. V gave up 2 bases and J gave up 6 bases; unmatched junction bases: 8. The CDR3 has 15 residues.